One sample yielded the 19 T cell receptor beta chains listed below, sequenced in a study of spatial heterogeneity in lung cancer. TCRdb called the 5' RACE reads again in MiXCR, with one record for every CDR3 protein. The sample has about 38,000 distinct CDR3 sequences; approximately 7.5% are singletons. Time point denoted: sample taken at primary tumor resection. The sequenced sample was PBMCs, obtained at surgery. All receptors come from a male donor with early-stage non-small cell lung cancer.

This clonotype was seen many times. The chain employs TRBV14 and TRBJ2-5; D remains unclear. V was shortened by 0 bases and J by 1 base, with 6 bases between the two germline ends. CDR1 is SGHDN, CDR2 FVKESK, per germline. The CDR3 consists of 14 residues. The DNA of the CDR3 is TGTGCCAGCAGCCAAGAATCCAGCCAAGAGACCCAGTACTTC. This encodes CASSQESSQETQYF.

This clonotype was observed a handful of times. The chain carries TRBV30 and TRBJ1-5; D is unresolved. Trimming took off 2 bases at V and 0 bases at J, with 5 bases between the two ends. Germline loops: CDR1 GTSNPN, CDR2 SVGIG (reference sequence). The CDR3 extends over 13 amino acids. The CDR3 DNA sequence: TGTGCCTGGAGTAGGAGTAGCAATCAGCCCCAGCATTTT. Translated, it gives CAWSRSSNQPQHF.

The table lists this clonotype with a count of one. The chain links TRBV24-1 to TRBJ1-1, with D perhaps matching TRBD1 (5 bases). The CDR3 has 16 amino acids. Between the trimmed V and J ends, which lost 5 bases and 4 bases, there was a span of 19 bases. Germline CDR1 and CDR2: KGHDR and SFDVKD. CDR3 bases: TGTGCCACCAGTGCTCTTGCGGCAAGGGGCATCACTGAAGCTTTCTTT. Translating it yields CATSALAARGITEAFF.

This clonotype was seen more than once but under ten times. This chain joins TRBV7-6 and TRBJ2-1; D is uncertain. Between the trimmed V and J ends, which lost 0 bases and 5 bases, there was a span of 5 bases. The CDR3 runs 13 residues. The germline V gene encodes CDR1 SGHVS and CDR2 FNYEAQ. CDR3 nucleotide sequence: TGTGCCAGCAGCTTAGCACGAAACAATGAGCAGTTCTTC. Encoded protein: CASSLARNNEQFF.

The CDR3 nucleotides read TGTGCCTGGCGGACAGGGGGCGCCGAGCAGTATTTT. The encoded protein is CAWRTGGAEQYF. The J gene is TRBJ2-3, the V gene TRBV30; 11 bases map to TRBD1. Germline CDR1 GTSNPN, CDR2 SVGIG (reference sequence). Trimming removed 5 bases from V and 11 bases from J; junction bases left unmatched: 6. This CDR3 is 12 amino acids long.

Ten or more counts support this clonotype. V is TRBV20-1 and J is TRBJ2-1, with D unresolved. Per the germline V gene, CDR1 is DFQATT and CDR2 is SNEGSKA (reference sequence). The V gene lost 5 bases and the J gene lost 4 bases, with 15 bases spanning the gap. The CDR3 has 14 amino acids. The chain's CDR3 is CSAFPPLGYNEQFF. The CDR3 nucleotides read TGCAGTGCTTTCCCTCCCCTTGGGTACAATGAGCAGTTCTTC.

This clonotype was picked up a small number of times. The chain joins TRBV11-3 to TRBJ1-6; the match to TRBD1 covers 7 bases. The ends lost 2 bases at V and 0 bases at J; junction bases unmatched: 7. CDR3 length: 18 residues. The germline CDR1 and CDR2 sequences are SGHNT and YENEEA. The CDR3 region has the DNA TGTGCCAGCAGCTTATCGGGACAGTGGAGCTCCTATAATTCACCCCTCCACTTT. Translating gives CASSLSGQWSSYNSPLHF. The full variable domain, completed using reference TRBV11-3 and TRBJ1-6, is EAGVVQSPRYKIIEKKQPVAFWCNPISGHNTLYWYLQNLGQGPELLIRYENEEAVDDSQLPKDRFSAERLKGVDSTLKIQPAELGDSAVYLCASSLSGQWSSYNSPLHFGNGTRLTVT.

This clonotype is medium-sized (0.01 to 0.1%) in the sample. This chain connects TRBV7-2 to TRBJ2-3, with 10 nucleotides matching TRBD2. The germline V gene encodes CDR1 SGHTA and CDR2 FQGNSA. The trim removed 3 bases at V and 0 bases at J, leaving 0 bases unmatched. The CDR3 is 15 residues long. CDR3: CASSLGLASTDTQYF. CDR3 bases: TGTGCCAGCAGCTTGGGACTAGCGAGCACAGATACGCAGTATTTT.

V and J are TRBV7-2 and TRBJ1-4, with 7 bases lining up with TRBD1. Germline V gene lookup returns CDR1 SGHTA and CDR2 FQGNSA. The V and J ends lost 1 base and 8 bases, in that order; junction bases with no gene match: 4. CDR3 length: 14 amino acids. The CDR3 loop is CASSLGGGQEKLFF. As DNA, the CDR3 is TGTGCCAGCAGCTTAGGAGGGGGCCAGGAAAAACTGTTTTTT.

This clonotype turned up a few times. This sequence joins TRBV30 and TRBJ2-7; D uncertain. Between the trimmed V and J ends, which lost 2 bases and 7 bases, there was a span of 12 bases. From germline, CDR1 is GTSNPN and CDR2 SVGIG (reference sequence). This CDR3 comprises 12 residues. In DNA, the CDR3 is TGTGCCTGGAGTTTCGGATCAAGGGAGCAGTACTTC. It translates to CAWSFGSREQYF. Drawing the rest from reference TRBV30 and TRBJ2-7, the complete variable domain is SQTIHQWPATLVQPVGSPLSLECTVEGTSNPNLYWYRQAAGRGLQLLFYSVGIGQISSEVPQNLSASRPQDRQFILSSKKLLLSDSGFYLCAWSFGSREQYFGPGTRLTVT.

This clonotype occurred many times. This chain joins TRBV6-2 or TRBV6-3 and TRBJ1-1; D may be TRBD1 (5 bases). CDR3 length: 14 amino acids. CDR1 is MNHEY and CDR2 is SVGEGT in the germline V gene. Trimming stripped 1 base from V and 4 bases from J, with 10 bases between. DNA of the CDR3: TGTGCCAGCAGTTACTGGGGGGGAAGCACTGAAGCTTTCTTT. Residues: CASSYWGGSTEAFF.

In this sample, this clonotype turned up many times. The V gene is TRBV10-3, the J gene TRBJ2-5; no clear D. With 11 bases removed from V and 5 bases from J, the gap between germline ends came to 15 bases. Germline CDR1 and CDR2: ENHRY and SYGVKD. The CDR3 length is 12 residues. The DNA of the CDR3 is TGTGCCGGCGGAACGGACGGGGAGACCCAGTACTTC. It yields the protein CAGGTDGETQYF.

Ten or more counts support this clonotype. The chain is built from TRBV11-3 and TRBJ2-1; 8 bases fit TRBD2. Germline V CDR1 and CDR2: SGHNT, YENEEA. CDR3 length: 16 amino acids. J gave up 7 bases and V 5 bases, and 13 bases lay outside the gene matches. As DNA, the CDR3 is TGTGCCAGCAGCCCTGCCCGGGGGGGTAAGGGGAATGAGCAGTTCTTC. Amino acid sequence: CASSPARGGKGNEQFF.

As to this clonotype: Germline is not matched at one junction end, which may reflect a read error. CDR3: CVSSPVGLAGDRYRTGELFF. CDR3 DNA sequence: TGTGTCAGCTCACCAGTCGGACTAGCGGGAGATAGGTACCGCACCGGGGAGCTGTTTTTT. The V call is TRBV18, the J call TRBJ2-2; 13 bases are a match to TRBD2. CDR3 length: 20 residues. Germline V gene lookup returns CDR1 KGHSH and CDR2 LQKENI.

The chain uses TRBV6-5 and TRBJ1-5; D is uncertain. V was clipped by 0 bases and J by 3 bases, with 3 bases between them. The CDR3 is 13 residues long. Germline CDR1 and CDR2: MNHEY and SVGAGI. CDR3 protein: CASSYSFNQPQHF. CDR3 sequence (DNA): TGTGCCAGCAGTTACTCTTTCAATCAGCCCCAGCATTTT.

The rearrangement joins TRBV29-1 to TRBJ2-4, with 9 bases lining up with TRBD1. Germline loops: CDR1 SQVTM, CDR2 ANQGSEA. V gave up 1 base and J gave up 6 bases; unmatched junction bases: 4. The length of the CDR3 is 14 residues. For the CDR3, the DNA is TGCAGCGTTGAAGGCGGGACAGGGAGAAACATTCAGTACTTC. Protein: CSVEGGTGRNIQYF.

J is TRBJ2-1 and V is TRBV12-3 or TRBV12-4; D might be TRBD1 (6 bases). Deletions cut 6 bases from V and 0 bases from J, with 24 bases between. CDR3 size: 19 residues. The CDR3 DNA follows: TGTGCCAGCAGCCCGGACAGCCGCTCCCTCAGGAGCTCCTACAATGAGCAGTTCTTC. It codes for CASSPDSRSLRSSYNEQFF.

In its sample, this clonotype was seen many times. The rearrangement joins TRBV7-2 to TRBJ1-6, with D unresolved. Looked up from germline, CDR1 is SGHTA and CDR2 is FQGNSA. This CDR3 contains 15 residues. Trimming removed 0 bases at V and 6 bases at J, with 9 bases between. Written as DNA, the CDR3 is TGTGCCAGCAGCTTAGCGCCGAGATCTAATTCACCCCTCCACTTT. Protein: CASSLAPRSNSPLHF. The complete variable domain, with remaining parts taken from reference TRBV7-2 and TRBJ1-6, reads GAGVSQSPSNKVTEKGKDVELRCDPISGHTALYWYRQSLGQGLEFLIYFQGNSAPDKSGLPSDRFSAERTGGSVSTLTIQRTQQEDSAVYLCASSLAPRSNSPLHFGNGTRLTVT.

This clonotype has ten or more counts. The chain couples TRBV28 to TRBJ2-6; D remains unclear. The CDR3 contains 17 residues. Deletions cut 3 bases from V and 1 base from J, with 13 bases between. Germline loops: CDR1 MDHEN, CDR2 SYDVKM. CDR3 sequence: CASSLIPGDSGANVLTF. The CDR3 DNA reads TGTGCCAGCAGTTTGATTCCTGGGGATTCTGGGGCCAACGTCCTGACTTTC.